These 15 T cell receptor beta chains were sequenced from one sample in a study of T cell repertoires in cytomegalovirus infection. In TCRdb, the reads were re-called with MiXCR into one record per CDR3 protein. Of about 310,000 distinct CDR3 sequences listed, about 8.8% are singletons. The sample was PBMCs. The receptors derive from a human donor in good health (CMV status not recorded). Some clones in this sample may be carry-over from other donors' samples.

This clonotype has ten or more counts. The V and J genes are TRBV15 and TRBJ2-2; D is undetermined. Trimming pared 0 bases from V and 8 bases from J, leaving 4 bases between. Looked up from germline, CDR1 is LNHNV and CDR2 is YYDKDF (reference sequence). The CDR3 length is 12 residues. As DNA, the CDR3 is TGTGCCACCAGCAGAGATGTAGGGGAGCTGTTTTTT. Encoded protein: CATSRDVGELFF.

This clonotype came up many times. The rearrangement uses TRBV7-2 and TRBJ2-7, with 13 positions matching TRBD2. CDR3 length: 15 amino acids. The germline CDR1 and CDR2 sequences are SGHTA and FQGNSA. V lost 5 bases and J lost 6; bases outside the gene matches: 7. The CDR3 loop is CASSQRTSGGREQYV. The CDR3 DNA follows: TGTGCCAGCAGCCAACGGACTAGCGGGGGTCGCGAGCAGTACGTC.

The sample holds many counts of this clonotype. The V call is TRBV6-5, the J call TRBJ1-2; D may be TRBD1 (5 bases). This CDR3 is built from 14 residues. Germline V CDR1 and CDR2: MNHEY, SVGAGI. With 7 bases removed from V and 4 bases from J, the gap between germline ends came to 16 bases. The CDR3 here is CASKLMTDSYGYTF. For the CDR3, the DNA is TGTGCCAGCAAACTAATGACAGACTCCTATGGCTACACCTTC.

This chain links TRBV23-1 with TRBJ2-7; the D gene is possibly TRBD2 (6 bases). TRBV23-1 is known as an ORF, though its function is uncertain. V was clipped by 7 bases and J by 3 bases, with 22 bases between them. The CDR3 totals 16 residues. The CDR3 protein is CASTRGSHPRCYEQYV. Written as DNA, the CDR3 is TGCGCCAGCACCCGGGGGAGTCATCCACGGTGCTACGAGCAGTACGTC.

This clonotype has a handful of counts. The CDR3, as DNA: TGTGCCAGCAGTTCCCGGGGGGGAGAAGGACCCCAGCATTTT. Its translation is CASSSRGGEGPQHF. The genes are TRBV6-5 and TRBJ1-5, with D perhaps matching TRBD1 (5 bases). The CDR3 totals 14 residues. V gave up 4 bases and J gave up 10 bases, with 17 bases separating them. Looked up from germline, CDR1 is MNHEY and CDR2 is SVGAGI.

This clonotype has more than one count but fewer than ten. The chain has TRBV14 and TRBJ2-3; D is unresolved. CDR3 length: 12 amino acids. CDR1 is SGHDN, CDR2 FVKESK, per germline. Trimming removed 4 bases at V and 6 bases at J, with 8 bases between. CDR3 sequence (DNA): TGTGCCAGCAGCCCTCAGTCCGATACGCAGTATTTT. This codes for CASSPQSDTQYF.

This clonotype was seen at least ten times. The chain is built from TRBV2 and TRBJ1-1, with TRBD1 as a possible D gene (5 bases). Trimming cost V 6 bases and J 5 bases, with 16 bases left between them. The CDR3 length is 14 residues. The germline CDR1 and CDR2 sequences are SNHLY and FYNNEI. CDR3 bases: TGTGCCAGCAGACACAGGCCCCTGAGTACTGAAGCTTTCTTT. Amino acids: CASRHRPLSTEAFF.

There are many counts of this clonotype. The chain is built from TRBV20-1 and TRBJ2-7, with TRBD2 identical over 7 bases. Germline CDR1 and CDR2: DFQATT and SNEGSKA (reference sequence). Trimming removed 3 bases from V and 2 bases from J; junction bases left unmatched: 16. The CDR3 length is 17 residues. The CDR3 DNA reads TGCAGTGCTAGGGGCGGGGGAACTCGGGGGGTTACCTACGAGCAGTACTTC. This encodes CSARGGGTRGVTYEQYF.

This clonotype was seen many times. The chain carries TRBV12-3 or TRBV12-4 and TRBJ2-3; D is perhaps TRBD1 or TRBD2 (6 bases each). V lost 3 bases and J 8 bases, leaving 15 bases between the germline ends. CDR3 length: 14 amino acids. The CDR3 nucleotides are TGTGCCAGCAGTTTTCGAGGGGGGCGGGGTACGCAGTATTTT. As protein: CASSFRGGRGTQYF.

The gene calls are TRBV20-1 and TRBJ2-2, with D tentatively TRBD2 (5 bases). The CDR3 length is 13 residues. Trimming took 3 bases from V and 6 from J, leaving 11 bases between them. Germline V gene data show CDR1 as DFQATT and CDR2 as SNEGSKA (reference sequence). The CDR3 DNA reads TGCAGTGCTAGGTTGCGGGTTCCCGGGGAGCTGTTTTTT. Protein product: CSARLRVPGELFF.

Ten or more counts support this clonotype. The chain employs TRBV7-2 and TRBJ2-5; D may be TRBD2 (6 bases). The V end lost 3 bases, the J end lost 5 bases, and 13 bases lay between the germline ends. The germline V gene encodes CDR1 SGHTA and CDR2 FQGNSA. There are 14 residues in the CDR3. The CDR3 loop is CASSFRASAETQYF. The CDR3 region has the DNA TGTGCCAGCAGCTTTAGGGCTAGCGCGGAGACCCAGTACTTC.

This clonotype showed up many times. The DNA for the CDR3 is TGTGCCAGCAGTTACTCGAGAGGAGATCAGCCCCAGCATTTT. Translating it yields CASSYSRGDQPQHF. The V call is TRBV6-5, the J call TRBJ1-5; D ambiguous. V was cut by 0 bases and J by 5 bases, with 8 bases left in between. This CDR3 region has 14 residues. Germline CDR1 and CDR2: MNHEY and SVGAGI.

Regarding this clonotype: A much larger clone lies one base from this, so it may be a read error. This sequence joins TRBV7-9 and TRBJ2-2, with 9 bases identical to TRBD1. The CDR3 contains 15 residues. In germline, CDR1 is SEHNR, CDR2 FQNEAQ (reference sequence). The CDR3 nucleotides are TGTGTCAGCAGCGCCCCGGGACAGGGCGCCGGGGAGCTGTTTTTT. Translating it yields CVSSAPGQGAGELFF. Supplemented by reference TRBV7-9 and TRBJ2-2, the full variable domain reads DTGVSQNPRHKITKRGQNVTFRCDPISEHNRLYWYRQTLGQGPEFLTYFQNEAQLEKSRLLSDRFSAERPKGSFSTLEIQRTEQGDSAMYLCVSSAPGQGAGELFFGEGSRLTVL.

This clonotype was seen many times. The J gene is TRBJ1-2, the V gene TRBV28, with a weak D call TRBD1 (6 bases). This CDR3 region has 15 residues. Germline loops: CDR1 MDHEN, CDR2 SYDVKM. Trimming shortened V by 5 bases and J by 3 bases, and 16 bases separated the two germline ends. The CDR3 is CASSLGRGGYYGYTF. CDR3 coding DNA: TGTGCCAGCAGTCTAGGCCGGGGGGGCTACTATGGCTACACCTTC.

This clonotype was found many times. The chain employs TRBV2 and TRBJ2-1, with D possibly being TRBD1 (5 bases). This CDR3 is 13 amino acids long. Trimming removed 6 bases from V and 7 bases from J, with 13 bases in between. Germline-derived CDR1 and CDR2 are SNHLY and FYNNEI. In nucleotides, the CDR3 is TGTGCCAGCAGATCGAAGGGGTCTAATGAGCAGTTCTTC. This codes for CASRSKGSNEQFF.